This T cell receptor (beta chain) was sequenced for a study of radiation and T cells in renal cell carcinoma. Time point in this sample: baseline pretreatment blood. Treatment here: 15 Gy SBRT to primary tumor, nephrectomy 4 weeks later. Blood was sampled at baseline, 2 weeks and 4 weeks after SBRT. Clear cell pathology was present in this patient's renal cell carcinoma. Study-level points and caveats: In blood, top tumor clones expanded by 2 weeks, shrinking by 4. Without pretreatment biopsies, baseline tumor clonotype presence was undetermined.

Sequencing used immunoSEQ multiplex PCR; TCRdb keeps in-frame clones, though not all of them. The data show some 120,000 clones, roughly 80% seen once. About this clone: Antigen unknown.

The V segment lost 3 bases and the J segment 0 bases; nucleotides outside the gene matches: 8. The CDR3 loop spans 16 amino acids. Germline V gene data show CDR1 as SQVTM and CDR2 as ANQGSEA. Material: blood, obtained from a patient whose treatment included radiotherapy and nephrectomy. This chain links TRBV29-1 with TRBJ2-1; 7 nucleotides align to TRBD2. The sequence was obtained from a woman between 55 and 75 years old with renal cell carcinoma. The CDR3 DNA reads TGCAGCGTTGACGGGCTAGCGGACCTCTCCTACAATGAGCAGTTCTTC. Amino acid sequence: CSVDGLADLSYNEQFF.